This T cell receptor beta chain was recovered during a study of molecular identifiers for immune sequencing clone quantification (dated by TCRdb to about 2018). For the wider study: In a replicate experiment, RNA from about 20,000 or 100,000 naive CD8 T cells was split into five aliquots, four of which were sequenced. The study was a methods study using CD8 T cells to benchmark molecular-identifier clustering-based TCR repertoire sequencing (MIDCIRS) and TCR RNA copy counting. General conclusions and limits of the study: Identical TCR molecules sharing a barcode could cause highly expanded clone sizes to be underestimated. Naive libraries contained spiked-in Jurkat TCR RNA (roughly ten copies' worth), which is not part of the donor repertoire. A single cell's worth of spiked-in Jurkat TCR RNA was reported detectable even among around 1 million naive CD8 T cells. Around 2.9 recovered TCR RNA copies per cell were obtained by modeling, versus approximately 10 by digital PCR, implying a capture efficiency of about 30%. When barcode sub-clustering was left out, chimeric consensus sequences inflated TCR diversity, with chimeras reaching as high as 47%. Clones above 20 RNA copies held over 97% of molecules in CMV-specific effector cells but under 1% in naive cells.

Libraries of naive CD8 T cells were generated from about 21,000 to 970,000 sorted cells, with 10%, 30% or 50% of the purified RNA used. On a BD FACSAria II, naive CD8 T cells were FACS-sorted as CD8+CD4-CCR7+CD45RA+ and collected into RLT Plus buffer. Roughly 10 TCR copies' worth of Jurkat RNA were spiked into about 20,000-1,000,000 naive CD8 T cell samples to test detection sensitivity. Enrichment of CD8 T cells was done with RosetteSep CD8+ T Cell Enrichment Cocktail plus Ficoll-Paque, and ACK red cell lysis came afterward. This clonotype was counted many times. No antigen is known for it. Base qualities are not recorded, but no much larger clone differs from it by a single base. The method behind the library was PCR. TCRdb shows the sequencer as Illumina HiSeq 4000. Bulk TCR libraries were generated as previously described, with the TCR primers listed in Table S5 used. Total RNA was purified with the Qiagen AllPrep DNA/RNA kit. Before any analysis, reads coming from multiple sequencing runs of the same library were combined into one pool. The study's own analysis went as follows. Reads were retained only if an exact TCR constant sequence was present, and the retained reads were trimmed to 150 nt and grouped according to their 12-nt molecular barcodes. Reads inside each barcode group were sub-clustered using a 15% Levenshtein threshold, and a quality-weighted consensus sequence was constructed for each RNA molecule. Non-functional sequences were filtered out, along with any lower-count sequence sitting one edit away from another sequence. Based on fitting two negative binomial distributions, any barcode sub-cluster with under 20% of the maximum read count was discarded. Starting from the raw public reads, TCRdb applied fastp trimming at Q25, assembled clones with MiXCR and retained in-frame beta chains. Entries are consolidated by CDR3 protein sequence, retaining the most common genes and DNA. The V and J calls and clone size come from TCRdb's table, not from the authors' own analysis. For this sample there are about 640,000 distinct CDR3 sequences; around 20% appear just once. Jointly, the top ten make up under 0.95% of the sample.

Material for sequencing was naive CD8+ T cells from blood, with Jurkat cell RNA spiked in. The label giving this sample's cell subset or site can be read as: FACS-sorted CD8+CD4-CCR7+CD45RA+ naive T cells. The receptor was derived from a human donor in good health. Some libraries in this study had Jurkat cell RNA spiked in.

CDR3 loop: CSVRHKRETQYF. The DNA reads TGCAGCGTACGACATAAGCGAGAGACCCAGTACTTC. The V and J genes are TRBV29-1 and TRBJ2-5; the D gene cannot be named for sure. The CDR3 numbers 12 residues from cysteine through phenylalanine. The retained sequence is limited to the CDR3, 36 bases, with the frame set at the first base. V is pared back by 6 bases and J by 4 bases, with 12 bases lying between the germline termini. Via the germline V gene, CDR1 is SQVTM and CDR2 ANQGSEA.